This TCR beta chain was captured by sequencing in a study of blood T cell repertoires in COVID-19. Per the germline V gene, CDR1 is SEHNR and CDR2 is FQNEAQ (reference sequence). Germline trimming cut 6 bases from V and 4 bases from J; bases unmatched to any gene: 8. The CDR3 contains 15 residues. Self-reported history from a screening survey and questionnaire set each donor's cohort. Study processing details: Amplification of reference gene primers provided the estimated nucleated cell counts. Only in-frame clones appear in the TCRdb table, and some are missing; sequencing was by immunoSEQ multiplex PCR. V and J calls and clone size are given by that table; D and trimming were obtained from the DNA. Among around 310,000 clones, over 75% were seen once, and the ten largest hold around 5%.

The specimen was PBMCs or T cells enriched from blood (not recorded which). The V and J genes are TRBV7-9 and TRBJ2-2; TRBD2 agrees at 7 bases. This receptor was taken from a man between 25 and 39 years old who had recovered from COVID-19. This CDR3 is CASRSYRGVTGELFF. The CDR3 DNA follows: TGTGCCAGCAGATCATACCGGGGGGTCACCGGGGAGCTGTTTTTT.